This paragraph reports one T cell receptor beta chain. Its recognized antigen is unknown. Base qualities are missing; no much larger clone stands one base away. There are 14 amino acids in the CDR3, from cysteine to phenylalanine inclusive. Only the CDR3 region is kept as DNA, spanning 42 bases read in frame from base 1. For CDR1 and CDR2, the germline V gene lists SGDLS and YYNGEE. Trimming at the junction amounts to 0 bases on V and 0 bases on J, and the germline ends lie 3 bases apart. The cohort consisted of 650 to 700 healthy bone marrow donors. At the time of sampling, every cohort member was nominally healthy, though immune exposures that went unrecorded were likely present. The donor was CMV seropositive and was included in the group of about 290 seropositive cohort members. A peripheral blood sample was provided by each donor, and peripheral blood mononuclear cells were used for TCR beta sequencing. The Qiagen DNeasy Blood Extraction Kit was used to extract genomic DNA from the blood cell samples.

Library preparation employed the immunoSEQ multiplex PCR assay. For the multiplex PCR, a mixture combining 60 forward primers for TCR Vbeta segments and 13 reverse primers for TCR Jbeta segments was used. The CDR3 region of rearranged TCR beta genes was amplified from genomic DNA by a multiplex PCR assay. On the Illumina HiSeq System, the amplified TCR beta libraries were sequenced as 87-base-pair reads. In the original analysis: Across the 600 to 700 repertoires, a later analysis counted approximately 75 million unique TCR beta chains, some 11 million of which were shared by at least two donors. Raw reads were error-corrected and collapsed into unique sequences with a nearest-neighbor algorithm that merged closely related sequences to remove PCR and sequencing errors. To assign V, D and J gene segments, CDR3 sequences were aligned to IMGT reference sequences. For a sequence to be retained, a match of at least six nucleotides was required to both a V gene segment and a J gene segment. A rearrangement was called productive if the CDR3 had no stop codons and remained in frame with V and J, and every other rearrangement was called non-productive. Following IMGT convention, CDR3 was defined as the stretch from the second conserved V-encoded cysteine to the conserved J-encoded phenylalanine. Sequences without an unambiguous match to a single V gene segment were excluded from the earlier analysis of several hundred of the donors. An earlier analysis of about 590 of the donors classified V segments as functional when productive rearrangements were above 56.7% and as segregating when the standard deviation between donors was above 5%. A statistical classification framework was developed to diagnose cytomegalovirus status using the catalog of TCR beta chain sequences. In a later analysis, V and J genes were assigned by comparing TCR nucleotide sequences against IMGT/GENE-DB human TR gene sequences. Using the TCRdist pipeline, a later analysis assigned CDR3 sequences along with most-parsimonious VDJ recombination scenarios. In a later analysis, each TCR beta chain was defined by its CDR3 amino acid sequence together with its V-gene family, and reads without a unique V-gene family were excluded. In a later analysis, fewer than 600 highly shared, low-generation-probability nucleotide sequences were removed to address suspected cross-contamination and a sequencing artifact. In a later analysis, a clonal expansion index was calculated for each public chain from normalized within-repertoire ranks of inferred template counts. A later analysis computed generation probabilities with a VDJ recombination model fitted to out-of-frame rearrangements, and checked the results against IGoR. A later analysis scored TCR-TCR, TCR-HLA and TCR-CMV co-occurrence with hypergeometric tests, applying a repertoire-size bias correction to TCR pairs. To estimate false discovery rates, a later analysis permuted the HLA or CMV assignments 20 times. In a later analysis, co-occurring TCRs were grouped using DBSCAN, and TCRdist sequence similarity was added for clustering within HLA-allele-positive subsets. Repertoires with fewer than 30,000 or more than 120,000 public chains were left out of co-occurrence clustering, as were five repertoires with anomalous nucleotide sharing. The immuneACCESS repertoire file appears here via TCRdb, limited to in-frame rearrangements. These files lack a portion of the clones; in checked studies, under half of the deficit traces to unresolved V genes, and the cause of the others is not known. V and J calls and clone size are as listed in that table; D and trimming were resolved from the DNA. Here the sample has fewer than 250,000 clones; around 80% occur a single time. Together, the top ten hold about 6.1% of the sample.

The entry originates in a study of cytomegalovirus exposure and HLA in healthy donors (dated by TCRdb to 2016 to 2017). General notes on the study: An earlier analysis of several hundred of the donors reported under 300 Gb of sequence data and 100 million to 120 million unique TCR beta sequences obtained from roughly 170 million T cells. Approximately 300 gigabases of sequencing data and roughly 80 million unique TCR sequences made up an early release that covered fewer than 650 HLA-typed donors. Of the approximately 400 genotyped donors, approximately 82% fell in the genetic ancestry cluster associated with self-reported Caucasian donors. The study was designed to test whether signatures of past pathogen exposure could be identified by cataloging public T cell receptors. Using immunosequencing, the study profiled T cell repertoires from around 680 subjects and related those repertoires to cytomegalovirus serostatus. In addition to the first cohort of roughly 700 subjects, a separate validation cohort of 100 to 150 different subjects was used. The study combined high-throughput TCR immunosequencing, statistical association of individual TCRs with disease status, and machine learning to predict cytomegalovirus infection status. A later analysis re-analyzed previously published TCR beta repertoires from approximately 670 donors and added high-resolution HLA genotyping to study TCR occurrence patterns. Rather than drawing on any new phenotypic data, the later analysis identified candidate immune exposures from TCR beta sequences and the way those sequences occurred across donors. An earlier analysis of roughly 580 of the donors used high-throughput TCR beta sequencing to judge whether each TCR beta V gene segment behaved as functional or pseudogenic. Donor age, sex, ethnicity and CMV serostatus were compiled together with the repertoire data. A later genetic analysis took genome-wide SNP genotypes for about 65% of the 666 donors and used that subset as a discovery cohort. Every discovery cohort repertoire had been produced on one sequencing platform. Both class I and class II loci were covered by HLA typing, at four-digit resolution. Typing coverage varied by locus: roughly 629-630 donors for A, B, C, DRB1 and DQB1; around 560 for DQA1; over 600 for DPA1; roughly 450 for DPB1. Because of strong linkage in the cohort, 5 or 6 DR-DQ haplotypes were treated as single units for association and clustering. Among 398 genotyped donors of the cohort, an average of about 240,000 unique TCR beta nucleotide sequences were sequenced per donor, roughly a sixth of them non-productive.

Results and caveats for the whole study, not just this receptor: The presence/absence analyses assumed that sequencing depth was roughly uniform across donors, and that assumption may not be true. In a later analysis, the rate of TCR association differed among HLA loci, with DRB1 alleles having the most associated TCRs and HLA-C alleles having the fewest. In an earlier analysis of around 500 of the donors, most TCR beta V segments appeared in productive rearrangements about 87% or about 30% of the time, broadly matching IMGT annotations. Most TCR sequences were seen in very few donors, while some public TCRs were found in many individuals. Immune exposure information for the cohort was limited to CMV serostatus. Strong co-occurrence of HLA alleles, especially DR and DQ, made assigning TCR associations to individual alleles difficult. A group of highly shared sequence variants was considered likely to be a technical artifact of the sequencing pipeline. The study gave a list of 150 to 200 TCR beta chains associated with cytomegalovirus. Linkage disequilibrium might explain the correlated functional status among segregating V segments, but an unknown experimental factor could not be ruled out. In a later analysis, more than 15,000 TCR beta sequences were associated with specific HLA alleles at a false discovery rate of 0.05. This cohort had only TCR beta chains sequenced, and the lack of alpha or paired-chain data limited which features could be detected. A few of the identified cytomegalovirus-associated TCR beta chains were confirmed in vitro to be specific for cytomegalovirus antigens. Because counts were too low, roughly 18 rarely observed V segments, including chromosome 9 orphons, were left out of the earlier analysis of some 640 of the donors. A later analysis found that most CMV-associated TCR beta chains appeared HLA-restricted, with HLA associations seemingly driven largely by CMV exposure. Because HLA typing was missing for some donors at each locus, association tests included only the typed subset. A later genetic analysis reported fewer N-insertions in productive TCRs among donors in an Asian-associated ancestry cluster than the roughly 700-donor mean. Several of the top co-occurrence clusters appeared to be linked to parvovirus B19, influenza, CMV and Epstein-Barr virus, according to a later analysis. A further reported finding was that TCR beta sequences accurately predicted the HLA-A and HLA-B alleles for most subjects in the first cohort. V-gene and J-gene trimming of TCR beta chains was associated with a missense DCLRE1C variant in a later genetic analysis, and the association was replicated in an independent cohort. A later analysis found that HLA-associated TCR beta chains were more clonally expanded and had lower generation probabilities than equally common non-associated chains. Some IMGT-functional V segments, including TRBV6-2 and TRBV6-3, could not be distinguished by the 87-base-pair reads and were therefore excluded. Cytomegalovirus status was reported to be diagnosed by the classifier with high specificity and sensitivity in both the original and validation cohorts. According to the authors, the approach could potentially be generalized to other disease states and immunological phenotypes.

The source is a man aged 40-49 years in good health and CMV-seropositive. The chain uses TRBV9 and TRBJ1-4; no confident D gene assignment can be made. Sequencing was performed on PBMCs. Here the CDR3 is given as CASSVGTTNEKLFF. The DNA sequence is as follows: TGTGCCAGCAGCGTAGGTACAACTAATGAAAAACTGTTTTTT.